One sample yielded the 21 T cell receptor beta chains listed below, sequenced in a study of blood T cell repertoires in COVID-19. The table came from immunoSEQ multiplex PCR; TCRdb's copy has only in-frame clones and leaves some out. Here the sample spans about 97,000 clones, 70% to 85% being singletons. Sequencing input: peripheral blood. The source is an older man with acute or convalescent COVID-19.

This clone was counted a few times. The chain couples TRBV25-1 to TRBJ1-1; D unresolved. This CDR3 contains 12 residues. The V end was cut by 8 bases, the J end by 6 bases, with 13 bases between. CDR1 and CDR2 (germline): MGHDK, SYGVNS. The CDR3 region is CASDSLEPEAFF. Written as DNA, the CDR3 is TGTGCCAGCGACTCGCTGGAACCTGAAGCTTTCTTT.

The chain combines TRBV30 with TRBJ1-5, with a tentative D call TRBD1 (5 bases). This CDR3 contains 15 residues. V was pared by 0 bases and J by 3 bases, with 12 bases between. Germline V gives CDR1 GTSNPN, CDR2 SVGIG (reference sequence). CDR3 coding DNA: TGTGCCTGGAGTGTAGCGGGACCGGTCAATCAGCCCCAGCATTTT. This sequence encodes CAWSVAGPVNQPQHF.

V and J are TRBV7-2 and TRBJ2-3; TRBD1 aligns across 8 bases. Germline assignment: CDR1 SGHTA and CDR2 FQGNSA. V shed 3 bases, J shed 7 bases, and the junction held 18 bases outside the gene matches. The CDR3 runs to 18 residues. The CDR3: CASSLASPSAGGANTQYF. CDR3 nucleotides: TGTGCCAGCAGCTTGGCATCTCCGTCGGCAGGGGGCGCAAATACGCAGTATTTT.

The chain employs TRBV6-4 and TRBJ2-3, with D perhaps matching TRBD2 (5 bases). Germline CDR1 reads MRHNA; CDR2 reads SNTAGT. V dropped 4 bases and J dropped 3 bases, with 14 bases sitting between them. This CDR3 contains 15 residues. In nucleotides, the CDR3 is TGTGCCAGCAGTGTTGAGGGTCTGCAGACAGATACGCAGTATTTT. It codes for CASSVEGLQTDTQYF.

The rearrangement uses TRBV2 and TRBJ2-7, with D tentatively TRBD1 (6 bases). The CDR3 is 13 residues long. The V gene's germline CDR1 is SNHLY and CDR2 FYNNEI. V was cut by 6 bases and J by 2 bases, with 11 bases left in between. The CDR3 DNA reads as TGTGCCAGCAGACGGACAGAGACCTACGAGCAGTACTTC. As protein: CASRRTETYEQYF.

The rearrangement joins TRBV5-1 to TRBJ2-2; D possibly corresponds to TRBD2 (6 bases). V was cut by 7 bases and J by 0 bases, with 22 bases left in between. The CDR3 totals 18 residues. Germline assignment: CDR1 SGHRS and CDR2 YFSETQ. This chain's CDR3 is CASCRGYKNTPNTGELFF. Written as DNA, the CDR3 is TGCGCCAGCTGTCGGGGGTACAAGAACACTCCGAACACCGGGGAGCTGTTTTTT.

J is TRBJ1-5 and V is TRBV6-5; no clear D gene. The CDR3 runs 14 residues. Trimming stripped 7 bases from V and 0 bases from J, with 10 bases between. In germline, CDR1 is MNHEY, CDR2 SVGAGI. The CDR3 reads CASKNPVSNQPQHF. DNA of the CDR3: TGTGCCAGCAAAAACCCGGTTAGCAATCAGCCCCAGCATTTT.

The J gene is TRBJ2-7, the V gene TRBV2; 7 nucleotides match TRBD2. Looked up from germline, CDR1 is SNHLY and CDR2 is FYNNEI. The CDR3 is 15 residues long. V lost 6 bases and J lost 6; bases outside the gene matches: 14. As DNA, the CDR3 is TGTGCCAGCAGAATCTTAAGCGGGACGGTTGGCGAGCAGTACTTC. This gives the protein CASRILSGTVGEQYF.

This clone was seen more than once but under ten times. V gene TRBV7-3 combines with J gene TRBJ2-1; D gene unclear. V lost 5 bases and J lost 4, with 15 bases in between. The CDR3 is 15 residues long. Germline V gene sequence: CDR1 SGHTA, CDR2 FQGTGA. CDR3 protein: CASSRSGAKYNEQFF. For the CDR3, the DNA is TGTGCCAGCAGCCGAAGTGGAGCGAAATACAATGAGCAGTTCTTC.

In its sample, this clone was seen a few times. V is TRBV7-3 and J is TRBJ2-3, with 8 bases lining up with TRBD2. J lost 1 base, V lost 5 bases, and 5 bases had no gene match. There are 15 residues in the CDR3. CDR1 and CDR2 from the germline V gene are SGHTA and FQGTGA. The chain's CDR3 is CASSPTSGRTDTQYF. The CDR3 DNA reads as TGTGCCAGCAGCCCTACTAGCGGACGCACAGATACGCAGTATTTT.

This clone was counted only a few times. This chain connects TRBV7-3 to TRBJ2-1, with 15 bases fitting TRBD2. Trimming at V came to 0 bases and at J to 4 bases, leaving 1 base not matched to a gene. This CDR3 is 17 amino acids long. CDR1 and CDR2 (germline): SGHTA, FQGTGA. CDR3 residues: CASSLTGTSGGYNEQFF. CDR3 DNA: TGTGCCAGCAGCTTAACGGGGACTAGCGGGGGGTACAATGAGCAGTTCTTC. The whole variable domain, remainder taken from reference TRBV7-3 and TRBJ2-1, is GAGVSQTPSNKVTEKGKYVELRCDPISGHTALYWYRQSLGQGPEFLIYFQGTGAADDSGLPNDRFFAVRPEGSVSTLKIQRTERGDSAVYLCASSLTGTSGGYNEQFFGPGTRLTVL.

The chain is built from TRBV7-2 and TRBJ2-7; the D is unclear. Germline V lookup: CDR1 SGHTA, CDR2 FQGNSA. The CDR3 covers 13 residues. V dropped 4 bases and J dropped 4 bases, with 11 bases sitting between them. The CDR3 DNA reads as TGTGCCAGCAGCTCAAATCCCCGGTACGAGCAGTACTTC. Residues: CASSSNPRYEQYF.

This clone came up a few times. The gene calls are TRBV7-3 and TRBJ2-1; 9 nucleotides align to TRBD2. The CDR3 totals 15 residues. Looked up from germline, CDR1 is SGHTA and CDR2 is FQGTGA. The V segment lost 5 bases and the J segment 9 bases; nucleotides outside the gene matches: 11. CDR3 coding DNA: TGTGCCAGCAGCACGGGACTAGCTCTCGGTGGTGAGCAGTTCTTC. Translating it yields CASSTGLALGGEQFF.

Points on this clone: Relative to the germline gene, one junction end is altered; a read error may explain this. The gene calls are TRBV7-7 and TRBJ2-5, with TRBD1 matching 7 bases. Germline CDR1 reads SSHAT; CDR2 reads FNYEAQ (reference sequence). This CDR3 has 14 residues. The chain's CDR3 is CASSYGPGGETQYF. CDR3 coding DNA: TGTGCTAGCAGCTATGGGCCAGGGGGAGAGACCCAGTACTTC.

This chain links TRBV7-6 with TRBJ2-3; TRBD2 aligns across 9 bases. The V gene end was trimmed by 4 bases and the J gene end by 1 base; junction bases not matched to a gene: 3. The CDR3 runs 15 residues. CDR1 and CDR2 from the germline V gene are SGHVS and FNYEAQ. CDR3 sequence (DNA): TGTGCCAGCAGCTGGGGCGGGGGGGGCACAGATACGCAGTATTTT. It yields the protein CASSWGGGGTDTQYF.

This chain links TRBV21-1 with TRBJ2-1; no check of the table's D call, TRBD1, against the DNA was made. TRBV21-1 constitutes a pseudogene. The CDR3 loop spans 16 amino acids. CDR3 in amino acids: CASSKYPGQTYNEQFF. CDR3 in DNA: TGTGCCAGCAGCAAATATCCGGGACAGACCTACAATGAGCAGTTCTTC.

This chain connects TRBV29-1 to TRBJ2-3; possibly TRBD1 for D (7 bases). Trimming removed 3 bases at V and 1 base at J, with 14 bases between. CDR3 length: 15 residues. Germline lookup yields CDR1 SQVTM and CDR2 ANQGSEA. For the CDR3, the DNA is TGCAGCGTTGAGGGGCAGGGGGGAGGCACAGATACGCAGTATTTT. Translated: CSVEGQGGGTDTQYF.

In this sample, this clone turned up a few times. The rearrangement uses TRBV2 and TRBJ1-6; D not certain. Trimming removed 2 bases from V and 6 bases from J, with 5 bases in between. This CDR3 spans 13 amino acids. In germline, CDR1 is SNHLY, CDR2 FYNNEI. CDR3 amino acids: CASSELANSPLHF. The CDR3, as DNA: TGTGCCAGCAGTGAACTAGCTAATTCACCCCTCCACTTT.

V is TRBV7-2 and J is TRBJ2-2; D is unresolved. Germline V gives CDR1 SGHTA, CDR2 FQGNSA. V was trimmed by 5 bases and J by 3 bases, leaving 7 bases between them. The CDR3 length is 13 residues. CDR3: CASSPDDTGELFF. The CDR3 coding sequence is TGTGCCAGCAGCCCAGATGACACCGGGGAGCTGTTTTTT.

The chain combines TRBV27 with TRBJ2-7; 7 nucleotides line up with TRBD1. CDR3 size: 14 residues. CDR1 and CDR2 from the germline V gene are MNHEY and SMNVEV (reference sequence). V gave up 3 bases and J gave up 2 bases; unmatched junction bases: 4. The CDR3 is CASSFSTGTYEQYF. The CDR3 nucleotides read TGTGCCAGCAGTTTCTCGACAGGGACCTACGAGCAGTACTTC.

The rearrangement links TRBV7-9 to TRBJ2-7; possible D gene TRBD1, 5 bases. Germline V gives CDR1 SEHNR, CDR2 FQNEAQ (reference sequence). Trimming removed 4 bases from V and 3 bases from J, with 16 bases in between. This CDR3 has 15 amino acids. The CDR3 sequence is CASSSLPGRGYEQYF. In DNA form, the CDR3 reads TGTGCCAGCAGCTCACTACCAGGAAGGGGCTACGAGCAGTACTTC.